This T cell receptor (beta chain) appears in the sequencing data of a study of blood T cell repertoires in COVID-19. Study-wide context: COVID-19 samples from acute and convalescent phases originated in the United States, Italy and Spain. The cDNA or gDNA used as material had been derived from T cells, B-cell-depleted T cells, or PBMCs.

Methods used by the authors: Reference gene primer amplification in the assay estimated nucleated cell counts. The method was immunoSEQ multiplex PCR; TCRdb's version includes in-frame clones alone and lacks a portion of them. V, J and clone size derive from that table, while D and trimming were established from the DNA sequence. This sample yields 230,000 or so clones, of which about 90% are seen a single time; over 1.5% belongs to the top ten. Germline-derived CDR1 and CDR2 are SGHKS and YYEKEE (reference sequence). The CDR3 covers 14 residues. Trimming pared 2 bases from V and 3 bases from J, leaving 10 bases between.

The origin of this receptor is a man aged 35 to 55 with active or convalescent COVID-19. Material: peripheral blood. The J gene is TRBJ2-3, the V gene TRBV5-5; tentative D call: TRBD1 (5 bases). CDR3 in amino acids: CASSLSRVTDTQYF. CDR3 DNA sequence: TGTGCCAGCAGCTTAAGCAGGGTTACAGATACGCAGTATTTT. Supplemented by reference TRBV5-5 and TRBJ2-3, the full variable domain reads DAGVTQSPTHLIKTRGQQVTLRCSPISGHKSVSWYQQVLGQGPQFIFQYYEKEERGRGNFPDRFSARQFPNYSSELNVNALLLGDSALYLCASSLSRVTDTQYFGPGTRLTVL.